The T cell receptor (beta chain) under discussion was sequenced for a study of monozygotic twins with inflammatory bowel disease. General study results and limits: With inverse Simpson as the measure, TCRbeta diversity was lower in IBD patients than in healthy co-twins.

Points on this clonotype: What it binds is unknown.

cDNA synthesis was performed in eight separate reactions for each sample. A template switching step added UMIs, each with a 6-nucleotide sample barcode. TCRdb re-called the 5' RACE reads and gives one entry per CDR3 protein, without DNA. The sample has fewer than 450,000 distinct CDR3 sequences. Per germline, CDR1 SGHDN and CDR2 FVKESK. This CDR3 comprises 15 residues. The sequencing sample was made of blood. The sequence derives from a human donor with ulcerative colitis or Crohn's disease, or a healthy co-twin of an affected twin (not recorded which). This chain links TRBV14 with TRBJ1-3; the TCRdb D gene call, TRBD1, has no DNA to confirm it. The CDR3 here is CASSPISGYTNTIYF.